This is a list of T cell receptor beta chains from one sample in a study of blood T cell repertoires in COVID-19. This table comes from immunoSEQ multiplex PCR, and its TCRdb copy is limited to in-frame clones, with some not included. This sample has around 120,000 clones, with approximately 80% found just once. The specimen was peripheral blood. The receptors stem from a man in his fifties with acute or convalescent COVID-19. The CDR3 runs from the conserved cysteine through the conserved F or W. The D gene is left open where the match is weak. Rows give clone size only sometimes, using once, few, many, or a class for an expanded clone.

>TRBD2|TRBJ2-2|TRBV6-6|NA
TGTGCCAGCAGTTACCCCCCGACTAGCGGTAACGGGGAGCTGTTTTTT
CASSYPPTSGNGELFF
>NA|TRBJ2-1|TRBV6-5|once
TGTGCCAGCAGTTACGTGCTCCTGAGCTCCTACAATGAGCAGTTCTTC
CASSYVLLSSYNEQFF
>TRBD2|TRBJ2-1|TRBV11-3|NA
TGTGCCAGCAGCTTAGGGGAAGGGACTAACTACAATGAGCAGTTCTTC
CASSLGEGTNYNEQFF
>TRBD2|TRBJ2-5|TRBV5-1|NA
TGCGCCAGCAGCTTGGTAGCGGGGGGGCCTAAAGAGACCCAGTACTTC
CASSLVAGGPKETQYF
>TRBD2|TRBJ2-7|TRBV28|NA
TGTGCCAGCAGTCCCAGGACTAGCGGGACCTACGAGCAGTACTTC
CASSPRTSGTYEQYF
>TRBD2|TRBJ2-1|TRBV28|NA
TGTGCCAGCAGTTTACTAGCGGGAGCATACAATGAGCAGTTCTTC
CASSLLAGAYNEQFF
>TRBD2|TRBJ2-3|TRBV19|NA
TGTGCCAGTAGTATAAGGTCGGGGGGAACAGATACGCAGTATTTT
CASSIRSGGTDTQYF
>TRBD1|TRBJ1-6|TRBV6-5|NA
TGTGCCAGCAGTTCTCGGACAGGGGAGGGGTCACCCCTCCACTTT
CASSSRTGEGSPLHF
>TRBD1|TRBJ2-1|TRBV5-4|NA
TGTGCCAGCAGCTTTCGACAGGGTCGCTACAATGAGCAGTTCTTC
CASSFRQGRYNEQFF
>TRBD1|TRBJ1-6|TRBV5-4|once
TGTGCCAGCAGCGGGGGACAGGGACGGACCTATAATTCACCCCTCCACTTT
CASSGGQGRTYNSPLHF
>TRBD2|TRBJ2-1|TRBV5-1|NA
TGCGCCAGCTCCGGGACTAGCGGTGGGAATGAGCAGTTCTTC
CASSGTSGGNEQFF
>NA|TRBJ2-5|TRBV5-1|NA
TGCGCCAGCAGCTTCGGAGAGACCCAGTACTTC
CASSFGETQYF
>TRBD1|TRBJ2-1|TRBV9|NA
TGTGCCAGCAGCGTAGCTGGGAACAGGGGTGGCAATGAGCAGTTCTTC
CASSVAGNRGGNEQFF
>TRBD1|TRBJ2-6|TRBV7-8|NA
TGTGCCAGCAGCAGGGACAGTCCTGGGGCCAACGTCCTGACTTTC
CASSRDSPGANVLTF
>NA|TRBJ1-1|TRBV5-5|NA
TGTGCCAGCAGCTTTTCGGCCTATCCAGGGGAGGCTTTCTTT
CASSFSAYPGEAFF
>TRBD2|TRBJ2-2|TRBV5-6|NA
TGTGCCAGCAGTCCGGGACTAGCGGGGGGGCCGAACACCGGGGAGCTGTTTTTT
CASSPGLAGGPNTGELFF
>NA|TRBJ1-2|TRBV24-1|NA
TGTGCCACCAGTGATTCGGAGGGAGGTGGTAACTATGGCTACACCTTC
CATSDSEGGGNYGYTF
>NA|TRBJ2-7|TRBV4-1|NA
TGCGCCAGCAGCCAAGAAGGGAGCGGGCGACCTCCGGACGAGCAGTACTTC
CASSQEGSGRPPDEQYF
>NA|TRBJ1-5|TRBV28|NA
TGTGCCAGCAGCACAAGGGGATTGGTGGGTCAGCCCCAGCATTTT
CASSTRGLVGQPQHF
>TRBD2|TRBJ2-3|TRBV19|NA
TGTGCCAGTAGTTCCGCTAGCGGGGCGACCACAGATACGCAGTATTTT
CASSSASGATTDTQYF
>NA|TRBJ1-2|TRBV3-1/TRBV3-2|NA
TGTGCCAGCAGCCTGATAGGGGATGGCTACACCTTC
CASSLIGDGYTF
>NA|TRBJ2-7|TRBV4-1|NA
TGCGCCAGCAGCCAAGGAGGAGTGCCCTACGAGCAGTACTTC
CASSQGGVPYEQYF
>NA|TRBJ2-1|TRBV11-2|few
TGTGCCAGCAGCTTCTCCCGTAACTACAATGAGCAGTTCTTC
CASSFSRNYNEQFF
>TRBD1|TRBJ2-1|TRBV28|once
TGTGCCAGCAGGAAGCCGGGACAGGGTCTCTGGGAGCAGTTCTTC
CASRKPGQGLWEQFF
>NA|TRBJ1-2|TRBV15|once
TGTGCCACCAGCAGAGCCGTACCCGGGTCAGGGATTGGCTACACCTTC
CATSRAVPGSGIGYTF
>TRBD2|TRBJ2-5|TRBV3-1/TRBV3-2|NA
TGTGCCAGCAGCGGGCTGGGACTAGCGGGGGTGATACAAGAGACCCAGTACTTC
CASSGLGLAGVIQETQYF
>NA|TRBJ1-2|TRBV2|few
TGTGCCAGCAGTGACAGGTCGGCATGGGGCTACACCTTC
CASSDRSAWGYTF
>NA|TRBJ2-1|TRBV7-8|NA
TGTGCCAGCAGCCTTGCGCGGGGGCAGTTCTTC
CASSLARGQFF